Detailed here is one TCR beta chain. Its antigen is undetermined. Samples came from axillary lymph nodes draining the breast cancer. The record originates from a study of breast tumors, draining lymph nodes, adjacent tissues. TCRdb re-called the multiplex PCR reads through MiXCR, storing one row per CDR3 protein. The top ten hold approximately 5.2% of the sample, which has approximately 100,000 distinct CDR3 sequences, about 30% seen once. Findings and caveats of the study: Luminal-like breast cancer showed significantly higher tumor–nontumor repertoire similarity than basal-like. Tumors had less TCR diversity than lymph nodes, more than nontumor tissue.

The receptor was isolated from a female donor with breast cancer. Some clones in this sample may be carry-over from other donors' samples. The sequenced sample consisted of axillary lymph node tissue.

DNA for the CDR3: TGTGCCAGCAGTTTCCAGGAGAGCACAGATACGCAGTATTTT. Translated: CASSFQESTDTQYF. This chain links TRBV6-5 with TRBJ2-3, with D unclear. Trimming removed 4 bases at V and 0 bases at J, with 8 bases between. CDR1 is MNHEY, CDR2 SVGAGI, per germline. The CDR3 consists of 14 residues.